These T cell receptor beta chains were read from a single sample in a study of shared clonotypes between healthy human individuals. Sequencing used immunoSEQ multiplex PCR; TCRdb keeps in-frame clones, though not all of them. The data show 650,000 to 750,000 clones, less than 80% seen once. The sequencing input was memory CD4+ T cells sorted from blood. The receptors shown here come from a woman younger than 45 in good health. Each CDR3 is given with its conserved first and last residue. D genes are given only for firm matches. For some rows the clone size is stated as once, few or many, or as a class when expanded; others skip it.

TRBJ2-3 | . | TRBV6-4 | . | 15 | CASSPDRSSTDTQYF | TGTGCCAGCAGTCCCGACAGATCTAGCACAGATACGCAGTATTTT
TRBJ2-7 | many | TRBV28 | . | 16 | CASSFPGQTSSYEQYF | TGTGCCAGCAGTTTCCCCGGACAGACAAGCTCCTACGAGCAGTACTTC
TRBJ1-4 | few | TRBV7-3 | . | 15 | CASSLGLQVNEKLFF | TGTGCCAGCAGCTTAGGGTTACAGGTTAATGAAAAACTGTTTTTT
TRBJ2-2 | . | TRBV6-5 | . | 15 | CASSYRVGARGELFF | TGTGCCAGCAGTTACCGGGTCGGGGCCCGGGGGGAGCTGTTTTTT
TRBJ2-1 | few | TRBV15 | TRBD2 | 17 | CATSRALADESYNEQFF | TGTGCCACCAGCAGAGCACTAGCGGATGAATCCTACAATGAGCAGTTCTTC
TRBJ2-7 | . | TRBV7-8 | . | 14 | CASSLASRGREQYF | TGTGCCAGCAGCTTAGCTAGTAGGGGCCGGGAGCAGTACTTC
TRBJ1-1 | . | TRBV7-9 | . | 14 | CASSFVGLNTEAFF | TGTGCCAGCAGCTTCGTTGGCTTGAACACTGAAGCTTTCTTT
TRBJ2-7 | . | TRBV5-4 | TRBD1 | 13 | CASSSDRGNEQYF | TGTGCCAGCAGCTCCGACAGGGGCAACGAGCAGTACTTC
TRBJ1-5 | many | TRBV30 | TRBD1 | 14 | CAWSGQGAGQPQHF | TGTGCCTGGTCAGGACAGGGGGCGGGACAGCCCCAGCATTTT
TRBJ2-7 | . | TRBV27 | . | 16 | CASSLSSPARGYEQYF | TGTGCCAGCAGTTTATCCTCCCCGGCGAGGGGATACGAGCAGTACTTC
TRBJ2-2 | . | TRBV29-1 | TRBD2 | 13 | CSASGLAGGELFF | TGCAGCGCATCGGGACTAGCGGGCGGGGAGCTGTTTTTT
TRBJ2-7 | . | TRBV11-2 | TRBD2 | 14 | CASSRGTSGYEQYF | TGTGCCAGCAGCCGAGGGACTAGCGGGTACGAGCAGTACTTC
TRBJ2-7 | . | TRBV30 | . | 12 | CAWSWLSVEQYF | TGTGCCTGGAGTTGGTTGTCGGTCGAGCAGTACTTC
TRBJ2-1 | few | TRBV27 | TRBD2 | 17 | CASSLAGEGWADNEQFF | TGTGCCAGCAGTTTAGCGGGAGAGGGGTGGGCGGACAATGAGCAGTTCTTC
TRBJ2-7 | . | TRBV27 | TRBD2 | 17 | CASSRRAGTSGAYEQYF | TGTGCCAGCAGCCGGAGGGCCGGGACTAGCGGGGCCTACGAGCAGTACTTC
TRBJ2-2 | . | TRBV25-1 | . | 15 | CASRSADLSTGELFF | TGTGCCAGCAGGTCTGCGGACCTGTCCACCGGGGAGCTGTTTTTT
TRBJ2-7 | . | TRBV5-1 | TRBD2 | 14 | CASRGNLAGYEQYF | TGCGCCAGCAGAGGCAATTTAGCGGGCTACGAGCAGTACTTC
TRBJ2-1 | . | TRBV9 | TRBD2 | 14 | CASNLAGVGNEQFF | TGTGCCAGCAACTTAGCGGGAGTAGGGAATGAGCAGTTCTTC
TRBJ2-1 | . | TRBV14 | TRBD2 | 16 | CASSQVGGDFYNEQFF | TGTGCCAGCAGCCAAGTGGGGGGGGACTTCTACAATGAGCAGTTCTTC
TRBJ2-1 | . | TRBV5-1 | TRBD2 | 16 | CASTLLAASSYNEQFF | TGCGCCAGCACCCTTCTAGCGGCGAGCTCCTACAATGAGCAGTTCTTC
TRBJ1-2 | . | TRBV5-6 | TRBD1 | 14 | CASSYPDRDYGYTF | TGTGCCAGCAGCTACCCGGACAGGGACTATGGCTACACCTTC
TRBJ2-3 | . | TRBV5-4 | . | 14 | CASSHGPRPDTQYF | TGTGCCAGCAGCCATGGGCCCAGACCAGATACGCAGTATTTT
TRBJ2-2 | . | TRBV7-9 | TRBD2 | 12 | CASSLGGRWMFF | TGTGCCAGCAGCTTAGGCGGGAGGTGGATGTTTTTT
TRBJ1-1 | . | TRBV28 | . | 16 | CASSLSENSMNTEAFF | TGTGCCAGCAGTTTAAGTGAGAATTCTATGAACACTGAAGCTTTCTTT
TRBJ2-6 | . | TRBV6-1 | . | 15 | CASFHQISGANVLTF | TGTGCCAGCTTTCACCAAATCTCTGGGGCCAACGTCCTGACTTTC
TRBJ1-4 | . | TRBV19 | TRBD1 | 19 | CASRPPRSQGARSHEKLFF | TGTGCCAGTAGACCCCCCCGGAGCCAGGGGGCGCGAAGTCATGAAAAACTGTTTTTT
TRBJ1-2 | many | TRBV2 | . | 13 | CASRAGVGYGYTF | TGTGCCAGCAGGGCAGGGGTGGGCTATGGCTACACCTTC
TRBJ2-3 | . | TRBV29-1 | . | 12 | CSVDPGLGGLIF | TGCAGCGTCGATCCTGGGCTAGGAGGTTTGATATTT
TRBJ2-7 | . | TRBV9 | . | 14 | CASSQSDSSYEQYF | TGTGCCAGCAGTCAGTCGGACAGCTCCTACGAGCAGTACTTC
TRBJ2-3 | . | TRBV27 | TRBD2 | 16 | CASSFRLAKSTDTQYF | TGTGCCAGCAGTTTTCGACTAGCCAAGAGCACAGATACGCAGTATTTT
TRBJ2-7 | . | TRBV7-2 | . | 14 | CASSWRARMDEQYF | TGTGCCAGCAGCTGGCGAGCCCGTATGGACGAGCAGTACTTC
TRBJ1-1 | . | TRBV4-2 | . | 13 | CASGDRLNTEAFF | TGTGCCAGCGGCGACAGGTTGAACACTGAAGCTTTCTTT
TRBJ2-7 | few | TRBV7-9 | . | 13 | CASSLGPGREQYF | TGTGCCAGCAGCTTAGGTCCGGGACGCGAGCAGTACTTC
TRBJ2-3 | few | TRBV6-1 | . | 14 | CASKRRESADTQYF | TGTGCCAGCAAACGACGGGAGTCAGCAGATACGCAGTATTTT
TRBJ2-2 | . | TRBV5-4 | . | 14 | CASSLFQPTGELFF | TGTGCCAGCAGCTTGTTTCAGCCCACCGGGGAGCTGTTTTTT
TRBJ2-3 | . | TRBV28 | . | 15 | CASSPWSGGADTQYF | TGTGCCAGCAGCCCCTGGTCGGGCGGCGCAGATACGCAGTATTTT